This T cell receptor (beta chain) was observed in a study of OX40 agonist ivuxolimab in advanced cancers. In regard to this clone: Antigen specificity is unknown.

Germline V lookup: CDR1 MGHRA, CDR2 YSYEKL. The CDR3 consists of 16 residues. Trimming left V 0 bases short and J 2 bases short, with 13 bases between. Method: immunoSEQ multiplex PCR; TCRdb's copy keeps in-frame clones and lacks some. The sample lists fewer than 100,000 clones, 93% occurring once. Findings and limits, study-wide: Antigen targets of the expanded peripheral T cells went undetermined.

This chain connects TRBV4-1 to TRBJ2-5, with D unresolved. The sequencing here drew on CD4+ or CD8+ T cells sorted from blood, taken in a trial of the OX40 agonist ivuxolimab. This TCR derives from an adult with an advanced solid tumor such as melanoma, head and neck, liver or kidney cancer. The chain's CDR3 is CASSQEPRVRQETQYF. The DNA of the CDR3 is TGCGCCAGCAGCCAAGAACCCCGGGTTCGGCAAGAGACCCAGTACTTC.